Shown below are 17 T cell receptor beta chains from a single sample sequenced in a study of T cell changes during pregnancy in multiple sclerosis. Sequencing used immunoSEQ multiplex PCR; TCRdb keeps in-frame clones, though not all of them. The sample yields around 59,000 clones, 93% seen once. The input for sequencing was CD8+ T cells from peripheral blood mononuclear cells, taken in the second trimester of pregnancy. The receptors here all came from a female donor with multiple sclerosis, enrolled in a pregnancy study.

This clone was counted once. The chain carries TRBV4-1 and TRBJ2-5; D might be TRBD1 (5 bases). Germline loops: CDR1 MGHRA, CDR2 YSYEKL. The V and J ends lost 4 bases and 3 bases respectively, with 12 bases between them. CDR3 size: 14 residues. The CDR3 coding sequence is TGCGCCAGCAGCCTCAAGATCAGGGAAGAGACCCAGTACTTC. Translation: CASSLKIREETQYF.

V is TRBV5-6 and J is TRBJ2-2, with 10 bases that match TRBD2. Germline CDR1 SGHDT, CDR2 YYEEEE. The CDR3 length is 15 residues. Trimming at V came to 6 bases and at J to 6 bases, leaving 8 bases not matched to a gene. CDR3 loop: CASIKKGLAPGELFF. For the CDR3, the DNA is TGTGCCAGCATCAAGAAGGGACTAGCGCCCGGGGAGCTGTTTTTT.

The chain is built from TRBV5-4 and TRBJ2-3, with 9 bases aligning to TRBD2. The CDR3 length is 15 residues. Germline CDR1 reads SGHNT; CDR2 reads YYREEE (reference sequence). V was clipped by 5 bases and J by 2 bases; unmatched bases: 6. The CDR3 reads CASSPSGTNTDTQYF. The CDR3 DNA is TGTGCCAGCAGTCCTAGCGGGACTAACACAGATACGCAGTATTTT.

The count of this clone is one. This rearrangement joins TRBV27 to TRBJ1-1; 10 bases fit TRBD1. From germline, CDR1 is MNHEY and CDR2 SMNVEV (reference sequence). The length of the CDR3 is 14 residues. Losses at the gene ends were 1 base for V and 8 bases for J; bases not matched to a gene: 4. CDR3 nucleotides: TGTGCCAGCAGTTTATATCGGACAGGGGGGGAAGCTTTCTTT. Encoded protein: CASSLYRTGGEAFF.

This chain links TRBV4-1 with TRBJ2-4; a possible D gene is TRBD2 (6 bases). Looked up from germline, CDR1 is MGHRA and CDR2 is YSYEKL. The CDR3 extends over 14 amino acids. V dropped 1 base and J dropped 5 bases, with 9 bases sitting between them. The CDR3 loop is CASSQGGLQNIQYF. The DNA for the CDR3 is TGCGCCAGCAGCCAAGGGGGACTTCAAAACATTCAGTACTTC.

This clone was observed a few times. The V and J genes are TRBV7-9 and TRBJ2-7, with 9 nucleotides matching TRBD2. The J segment lost 5 bases and the V segment lost 5 bases, leaving 7 bases of the junction unmatched. Germline values: CDR1 SEHNR, CDR2 FQNEAQ (reference sequence). This CDR3 spans 14 amino acids. The CDR3 region is CASSAGLANNEQYF. The CDR3 region has the DNA TGTGCCAGCAGCGCGGGACTAGCAAACAACGAGCAGTACTTC. The complete variable domain, with remaining parts taken from reference TRBV7-9 and TRBJ2-7, reads DTGVSQNPRHKITKRGQNVTFRCDPISEHNRLYWYRQTLGQGPEFLTYFQNEAQLEKSRLLSDRFSAERPKGSFSTLEIQRTEQGDSAMYLCASSAGLANNEQYFGPGTRLTVT.

The chain has TRBV11-3 and TRBJ2-1; D may be TRBD2 (6 bases). The CDR3 covers 16 residues. V gave up 5 bases and J gave up 4 bases, with 18 bases separating them. CDR1 SGHNT and CDR2 YENEEA come from the germline V gene. CDR3 residues: CASSPGERVPYNEQFF. The CDR3 coding sequence is TGTGCCAGCAGCCCGGGGGAGCGGGTACCATACAATGAGCAGTTCTTC.

This sequence joins TRBV10-1 and TRBJ2-7; the match to TRBD2 covers 11 bases. V dropped 0 bases and J dropped 4; count of bases not matched to a gene: 17. There are 20 residues in the CDR3. Germline assignment: CDR1 WNHNN and CDR2 SYGVQD (reference sequence). The CDR3 spells CASSESTSGTIRAGSYEQYF. CDR3 nucleotide sequence: TGCGCCAGCAGTGAGTCGACTAGCGGGACCATTAGGGCCGGATCTTACGAGCAGTACTTC.

The chain recombines TRBV7-2 with TRBJ2-7, with a possible D match to TRBD1 (5 bases). The V gene lost 1 base and the J gene lost 6 bases, with 16 bases spanning the gap. This CDR3 spans 15 amino acids. Germline CDR1 is SGHTA and CDR2 is FQGNSA. In DNA form, the CDR3 reads TGTGCCAGCAGCTTAGAAGTAGGGGCGGTGGGCGAGCAGTACTTC. Its protein product is CASSLEVGAVGEQYF.

J is TRBJ1-1 and V is TRBV28; D is possibly TRBD1 (5 bases). CDR1 and CDR2 (germline): MDHEN, SYDVKM. CDR3 length: 13 residues. V lost 3 bases to trimming and J lost 5 bases, with 10 bases between them. The CDR3 sequence is CASSFQGSTEAFF. CDR3 coding DNA: TGTGCCAGCAGTTTTCAGGGTAGTACTGAAGCTTTCTTT.

The V and J genes are TRBV4-1 and TRBJ2-7, with 10 bases that match TRBD1. Trimming took 8 bases from V and 5 from J; bases not matched to a gene: 6. Germline V gene sequence: CDR1 MGHRA, CDR2 YSYEKL. There are 13 residues in the CDR3. CDR3 nucleotide sequence: TGCGCCAGCGCCGGGACAGGGGCGCACGAGCAGTACTTC. It yields the protein CASAGTGAHEQYF.

The chain employs TRBV9 and TRBJ2-3; 12 nucleotides line up with TRBD2. J lost 4 bases, V lost 5 bases, and 5 bases had no gene match. This CDR3 has 15 residues. Germline lookup yields CDR1 SGDLS and CDR2 YYNGEE. CDR3 bases: TGTGCCAGCAGTCCTAGCGGGGGGGATGCAGATACGCAGTATTTT. It yields the protein CASSPSGGDADTQYF.

The rearrangement links TRBV6-4 to TRBJ2-1; TRBD2 agrees at 10 bases. Germline-derived CDR1 and CDR2 are MRHNA and SNTAGT. The length of the CDR3 is 15 residues. V was pared by 4 bases and J by 0 bases, with 0 bases of the junction left unmatched. This CDR3 is CASSVAGGSYNEQFF. As DNA, the CDR3 is TGTGCCAGCAGTGTAGCGGGAGGCTCCTACAATGAGCAGTTCTTC.

For the CDR3, the DNA is TGTGCCAGCAGCTTATCCGGGGGTCAAGAGACCCAGTACTTC. It is translated as CASSLSGGQETQYF. The J gene is TRBJ2-5, the V gene TRBV7-6, with D maybe TRBD2 (6 bases). This CDR3 contains 14 residues. CDR1 SGHVS and CDR2 FNYEAQ come from the germline V gene. V lost 2 bases and J lost 2, with 9 bases in between.

The chain joins TRBV2 to TRBJ1-1; the match to TRBD1 covers 9 bases. Trimming at V came to 7 bases and at J to 5 bases, leaving 5 bases not matched to a gene. The CDR3 is made up of 13 amino acids. CDR1 SNHLY and CDR2 FYNNEI come from the germline V gene. The CDR3 reads CASKPGQGTEAFF. CDR3 nucleotides: TGTGCCAGCAAACCGGGACAGGGAACTGAAGCTTTCTTT. Full variable domain (outside the CDR3, taken from reference TRBV2 and TRBJ1-1): EPEVTQTPSHQVTQMGQEVILRCVPISNHLYFYWYRQILGQKVEFLVSFYNNEISEKSEIFDDQFSVERPDGSNFTLKIRSTKLEDSAMYFCASKPGQGTEAFFGQGTRLTVV.

The rearrangement links TRBV6-5 to TRBJ2-1; no clear D. The V end lost 6 bases, the J end lost 0 bases, and 9 bases lay between the germline ends. The germline V gene encodes CDR1 MNHEY and CDR2 SVGAGI. The length of the CDR3 is 14 residues. CDR3 sequence: CASSLRVSYNEQFF. The CDR3 DNA follows: TGTGCCAGCAGCTTACGGGTCTCCTACAATGAGCAGTTCTTC.

In nucleotides, the CDR3 is TGTGCCAGTAGTGCCTCCCTAACTAGCTACCTCTCCTACGAGCAGTACTTC. Residues: CASSASLTSYLSYEQYF. This chain uses TRBV19 with TRBJ2-7; a weak D match, TRBD2 (6 bases). This CDR3 has 17 residues. Germline lookup yields CDR1 LNHDA and CDR2 SQIVND (reference sequence). The ends were cut back, 5 bases at V and 0 bases at J, with 20 bases in the middle.